Judged by abundance, the clone carrying this T cell receptor beta chain is medium-sized. Its target is unknown. TCRdb independently ran MiXCR on the PCR reads; one entry per CDR3 protein. The data contain 7,500 to 10,000 distinct CDR3 sequences, approximately 15% of them singletons. These data originate in a study of molecular identifiers for immune sequencing clone quantification. Study findings and constraints: More than 97% of effector molecules, versus under 1% of naive-cell molecules, belonged to clones above 20 RNA copies.

Trimming left V 6 bases short and J 7 bases short, with 13 bases between. There are 13 residues in the CDR3. Germline V lookup: CDR1 DFQATT, CDR2 SNEGSKA (reference sequence). This receptor was obtained from a human donor in good health. Some libraries in this study had Jurkat cell RNA spiked in. V gene TRBV20-1 combines with J gene TRBJ1-6, with D perhaps matching TRBD1 (6 bases). Sequencing was carried out using naive CD8+ T cells from blood, with Jurkat cell RNA spiked in. Subset denoted: FACS-sorted CD8+CD4-CCR7+CD45RA+ naive T cells. The CDR3 DNA reads TGCAGTGCCCTAGGGCAGGGGAATTCACCCCTCCACTTT. The encoded protein is CSALGQGNSPLHF.